This T cell receptor beta chain was profiled in a study of T-cell memory formation after mild COVID-19. Turning to the study itself: Among the donors, TCR clusters were largely specific to each donor.

This clonotype was seen a handful of times. Trimming at V came to 7 bases and at J to 10 bases, leaving 4 bases not matched to a gene. The germline V gene has CDR1 ENHRY and CDR2 SYGVKD. The CDR3 covers 12 residues. In TCRdb, the 5' RACE reads were re-called with MiXCR into one record per CDR3 protein. There are some 250,000 distinct CDR3 sequences in the sample; around 10% occur only once, and around 21% lies in the top ten. The clonotype originates from a man between 18 and 29 years old who had mild COVID-19 (a few samples of this study predate the infection). Cell type and time point are not known. Sequencing was done on a sample of PBMCs or a T cell subset sorted from them (not recorded which). This chain uses TRBV10-3 with TRBJ1-6; 7 nucleotides line up with TRBD1. This chain's CDR3 is CAITDRESPLHF. For the CDR3, the DNA is TGTGCCATCACCGACAGGGAATCACCCCTCCACTTT.